A single sample is the source of the 4 T cell receptor beta chains below, sequenced in a study of blood T cells in healthy people across ages. The second PCR ran about 6 to 11 cycles with a sample-barcoded 5' primer and J-beta primers. MiXCR was run by TCRdb on the 5' RACE reads, yielding one entry per CDR3 protein. The sample gives about 720,000 distinct CDR3 sequences, about a fifth of which show up once; about 22% is in the top ten. The sequenced material came from blood. The source is a man in his 70s in good health.

V gene TRBV12-3 or TRBV12-4 combines with J gene TRBJ1-1; 7 bases are shared with TRBD1. There are 11 residues in the CDR3. Trimming cost V 5 bases and J 11 bases; bases outside gene matches: 5. The CDR3 coding sequence is TGTGCCAGCAGTGGAAAGACAGGGGCTTTCTTT. Translating gives CASSGKTGAFF.

The chain is built from TRBV4-3 and TRBJ2-1, with a weak D call TRBD2 (5 bases). V lost 0 bases to trimming and J lost 10 bases, with 16 bases between them. The germline V gene has CDR1 LGHNA and CDR2 YSLEER. The CDR3 has 15 amino acids. The CDR3 sequence: CASSQDLSGTVEQFF. For the CDR3, the DNA is TGCGCCAGCAGCCAAGATTTGAGCGGTACTGTCGAGCAGTTCTTC.

A few counts support this clonotype. The chain is built from TRBV20-1 and TRBJ1-4; no firm D call. The germline V gene encodes CDR1 DFQATT and CDR2 SNEGSKA (reference sequence). The CDR3 is 14 amino acids. V lost 2 bases and J 5 bases, leaving 12 bases between the germline ends. DNA for the CDR3: TGCAGTGCTAGAATTCGCGCAGGAAATGAAAAACTGTTTTTT. It encodes CSARIRAGNEKLFF.

The genes are TRBV20-1 and TRBJ2-5; TRBD1 matches 7 bases. The J call may not be correct, given that the DNA end is closer to TRBJ2-7. Germline-derived CDR1 and CDR2 are DFQATT and SNEGSKA (reference sequence). The CDR3 sequence is 15 residues long. The chain's CDR3 is CSARSSAGGSYEQYF. CDR3 DNA sequence: TGCAGTGCTAGGAGTTCGGCAGGGGGTTCCTACGAGCAGTACTTC.